This TCR beta chain was recovered during a study of blood T cell repertoires in COVID-19. CDR3 length: 11 amino acids. Deletions cut 4 bases from V and 5 bases from J, with 5 bases between. CDR1 is SGHNT and CDR2 is YYREEE in the germline V gene (reference sequence). Seattle's enrolled individuals joined amid active infection and were then monitored longitudinally. Profiled with immunoSEQ multiplex PCR; TCRdb holds only in-frame clones, not every one. This table has 70,000 to 95,000 clones, just over 90% appearing once. This TCR was sampled from a man aged 45-60 years with COVID-19, enrolled during active disease. The V gene is TRBV5-4, the J gene TRBJ2-3, with no clear D. Material for sequencing was peripheral blood. The CDR3 is CASSQKDTQYF. The CDR3 DNA is TGTGCCAGCAGCCAGAAAGATACGCAGTATTTT.